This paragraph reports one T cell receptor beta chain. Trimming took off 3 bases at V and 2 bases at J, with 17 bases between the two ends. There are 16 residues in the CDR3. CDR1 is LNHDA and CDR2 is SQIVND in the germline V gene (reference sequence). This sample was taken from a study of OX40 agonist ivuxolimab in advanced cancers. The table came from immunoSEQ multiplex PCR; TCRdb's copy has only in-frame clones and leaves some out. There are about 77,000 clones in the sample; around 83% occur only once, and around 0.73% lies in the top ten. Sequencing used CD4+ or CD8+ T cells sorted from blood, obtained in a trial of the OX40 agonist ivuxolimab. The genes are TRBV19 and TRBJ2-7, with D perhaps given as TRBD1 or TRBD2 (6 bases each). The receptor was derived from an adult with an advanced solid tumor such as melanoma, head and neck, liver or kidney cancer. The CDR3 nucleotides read TGTGCCAGTAGTATCTCTCGGGGGCGAATACCCTACGAGCAGTACTTC. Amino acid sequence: CASSISRGRIPYEQYF.